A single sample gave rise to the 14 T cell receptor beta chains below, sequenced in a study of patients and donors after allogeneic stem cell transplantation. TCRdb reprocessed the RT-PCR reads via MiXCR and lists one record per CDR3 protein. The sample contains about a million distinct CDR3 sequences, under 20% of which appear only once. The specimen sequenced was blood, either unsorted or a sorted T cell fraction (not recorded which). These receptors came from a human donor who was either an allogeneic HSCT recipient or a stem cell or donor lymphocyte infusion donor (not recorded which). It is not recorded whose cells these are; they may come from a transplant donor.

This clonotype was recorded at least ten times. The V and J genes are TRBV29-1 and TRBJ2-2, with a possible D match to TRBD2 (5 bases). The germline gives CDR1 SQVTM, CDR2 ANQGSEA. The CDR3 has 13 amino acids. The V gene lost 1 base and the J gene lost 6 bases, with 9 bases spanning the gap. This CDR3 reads CSVEGEYPGELFF. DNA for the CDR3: TGCAGCGTTGAAGGGGAGTACCCCGGGGAGCTGTTTTTT.

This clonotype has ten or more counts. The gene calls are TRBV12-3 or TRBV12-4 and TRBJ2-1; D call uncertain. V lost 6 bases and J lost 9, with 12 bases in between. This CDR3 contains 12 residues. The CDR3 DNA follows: TGTGCCAGCAGCCCTAGACGGATTGAGCAGTTCTTC. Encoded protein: CASSPRRIEQFF.

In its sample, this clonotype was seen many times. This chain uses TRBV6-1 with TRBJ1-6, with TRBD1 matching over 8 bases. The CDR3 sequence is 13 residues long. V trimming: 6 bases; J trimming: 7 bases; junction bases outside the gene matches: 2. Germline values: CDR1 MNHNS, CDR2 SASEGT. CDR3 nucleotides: TGTGCCAGCAGCAGGACAGGGAATTCACCCCTCCACTTT. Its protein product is CASSRTGNSPLHF.

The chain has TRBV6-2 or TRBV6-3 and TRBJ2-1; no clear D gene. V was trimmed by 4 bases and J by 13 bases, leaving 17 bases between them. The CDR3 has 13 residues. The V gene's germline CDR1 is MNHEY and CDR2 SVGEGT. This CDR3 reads CASSSVLGAPQFF. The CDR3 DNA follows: TGTGCCAGCAGTTCCGTTCTAGGAGCCCCTCAGTTCTTC.

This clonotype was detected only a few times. CDR3 protein: CATSGMGGTGELFF. CDR3 nucleotide sequence: TGTGCCACCAGTGGGATGGGTGGAACCGGGGAGCTGTTTTTT. The chain combines TRBV24-1 with TRBJ2-2; the D is unclear. Germline-derived CDR1 and CDR2 are KGHDR and SFDVKD. With 5 bases removed from V and 5 bases from J, the gap between germline ends came to 11 bases. The length of the CDR3 is 14 residues.

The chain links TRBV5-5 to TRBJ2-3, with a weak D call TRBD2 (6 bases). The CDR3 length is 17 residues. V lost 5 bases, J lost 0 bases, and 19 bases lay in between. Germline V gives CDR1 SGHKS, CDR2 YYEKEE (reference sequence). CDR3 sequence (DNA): TGTGCCAGCAGTCGCGCGAATCGGCGGGGAAGCACAGATACGCAGTATTTT. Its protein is CASSRANRRGSTDTQYF.

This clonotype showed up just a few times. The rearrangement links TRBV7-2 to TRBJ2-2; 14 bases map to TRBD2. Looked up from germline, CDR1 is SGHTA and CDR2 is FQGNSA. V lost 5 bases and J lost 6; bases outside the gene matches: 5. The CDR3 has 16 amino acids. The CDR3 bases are TGTGCCAGCAGCCCGAGGGGACTAGCGGGAGCCGGGGAGCTGTTTTTT. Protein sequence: CASSPRGLAGAGELFF.

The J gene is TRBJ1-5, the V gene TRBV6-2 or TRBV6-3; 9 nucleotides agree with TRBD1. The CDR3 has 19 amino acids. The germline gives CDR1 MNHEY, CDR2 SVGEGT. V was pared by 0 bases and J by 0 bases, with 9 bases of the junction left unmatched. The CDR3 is CASSYSNRGRELSNQPQHF. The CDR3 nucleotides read TGTGCCAGCAGTTACTCCAACAGGGGGCGCGAACTTAGCAATCAGCCCCAGCATTTT.

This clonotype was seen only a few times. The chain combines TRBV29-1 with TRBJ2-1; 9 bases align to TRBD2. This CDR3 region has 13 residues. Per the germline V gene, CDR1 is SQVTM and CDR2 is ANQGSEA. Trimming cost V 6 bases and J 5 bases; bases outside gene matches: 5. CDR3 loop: CSVRTSADNEQFF. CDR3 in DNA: TGCAGCGTACGGACTAGCGCCGACAATGAGCAGTTCTTC.

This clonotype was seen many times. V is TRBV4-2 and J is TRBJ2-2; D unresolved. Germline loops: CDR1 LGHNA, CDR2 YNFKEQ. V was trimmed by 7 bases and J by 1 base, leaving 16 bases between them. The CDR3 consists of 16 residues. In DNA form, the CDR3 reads TGTGCCAGCACCCCACAAGTGACCGAGAACACCGGGGAGCTGTTTTTT. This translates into CASTPQVTENTGELFF.

The CDR3 region is CASSLELAGVESTDTQYF. CDR3 coding DNA: TGTGCCAGCAGTTTGGAACTAGCGGGAGTGGAGAGTACAGATACGCAGTATTTT. This rearrangement joins TRBV12-3 or TRBV12-4 to TRBJ2-3, with 11 bases aligning to TRBD2. V gave up 3 bases and J gave up 3 bases; unmatched junction bases: 11. The CDR3 length is 18 residues.

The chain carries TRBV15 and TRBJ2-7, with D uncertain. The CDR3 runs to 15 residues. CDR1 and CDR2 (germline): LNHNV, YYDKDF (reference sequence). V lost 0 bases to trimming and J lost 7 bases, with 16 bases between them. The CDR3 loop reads CATSRDLGSLREQYF. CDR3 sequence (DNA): TGTGCCACCAGCAGAGATCTAGGCTCCCTGAGGGAGCAGTACTTC.

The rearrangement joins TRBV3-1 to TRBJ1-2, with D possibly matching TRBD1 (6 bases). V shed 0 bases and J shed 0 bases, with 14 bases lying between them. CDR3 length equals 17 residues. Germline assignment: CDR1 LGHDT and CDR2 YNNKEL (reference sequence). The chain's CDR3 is CASSQEDSDSPNYGYTF. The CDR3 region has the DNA TGTGCCAGCAGCCAAGAGGATTCGGACAGCCCTAACTATGGCTACACCTTC.

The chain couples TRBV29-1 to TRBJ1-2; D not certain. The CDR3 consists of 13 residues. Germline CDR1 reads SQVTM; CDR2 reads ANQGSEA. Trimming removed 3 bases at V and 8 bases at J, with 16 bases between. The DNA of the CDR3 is TGCAGCGTTGATGGGTTCCGGTCTGGCGGCTACACCTTC. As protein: CSVDGFRSGGYTF.